Following are 9 T cell receptor beta chains from one sample sequenced in a study of blood T cell repertoires in COVID-19. Profiling relied on immunoSEQ multiplex PCR, and the TCRdb table lists in-frame clones only, not all of them. The sample yields about 170,000 clones, about 92% seen once. The sample taken for sequencing was peripheral blood. These receptors originate from a man younger than 40 with COVID-19, enrolled during active disease.

The chain carries TRBV19 and TRBJ2-1, with D tentatively TRBD1 (5 bases). CDR3 length equals 17 residues. Trimming stripped 9 bases from V and 6 bases from J, with 27 bases between. In germline, CDR1 is LNHDA, CDR2 SQIVND (reference sequence). The CDR3 sequence is CASNRKVTALDFNEQFF. The CDR3 nucleotides are TGTGCCAGCAACCGTAAGGTGACAGCACTCGACTTCAATGAGCAGTTCTTC.

This chain links TRBV7-2 with TRBJ2-7, with D perhaps TRBD1 (5 bases). Per the germline V gene, CDR1 is SGHTA and CDR2 is FQGNSA. Trimming pared 3 bases from V and 2 bases from J, leaving 14 bases between. This CDR3 is built from 15 residues. Written as DNA, the CDR3 is TGTGCCAGCAGCTTGGAACAGGACCCGACCTACGAGCAGTACTTC. Translated, it gives CASSLEQDPTYEQYF. Together with reference TRBV7-2 and TRBJ2-7, the CDR3 gives the full variable domain: GAGVSQSPSNKVTEKGKDVELRCDPISGHTALYWYRQSLGQGLEFLIYFQGNSAPDKSGLPSDRFSAERTGGSVSTLTIQRTQQEDSAVYLCASSLEQDPTYEQYFGPGTRLTVT.

The chain couples TRBV7-2 to TRBJ1-1; the D gene is possibly TRBD1 (5 bases). V dropped 2 bases and J dropped 1 base, with 8 bases sitting between them. The CDR3 runs to 14 residues. The germline gives CDR1 SGHTA, CDR2 FQGNSA. The DNA for the CDR3 is TGTGCCAGCAGCTTAAGGACATCGAACACTGAAGCTTTCTTT. Translation: CASSLRTSNTEAFF.

This rearrangement joins TRBV27 to TRBJ2-2, with TRBD2 matching over 13 bases. The germline CDR1 and CDR2 sequences are MNHEY and SMNVEV (reference sequence). The CDR3 contains 17 residues. The V and J ends lost 2 bases and 8 bases, in that order; junction bases with no gene match: 8. The CDR3, as DNA: TGTGCCAGCAGTTTAGAAACCCCGGGACTAGCGGGGGGGGAGCTGTTTTTT. Protein sequence: CASSLETPGLAGGELFF.

The chain links TRBV19 to TRBJ1-5; the match to TRBD1 covers 11 bases. This CDR3 is built from 17 residues. J gave up 1 base and V 7 bases, and 9 bases lay outside the gene matches. Germline V gene data show CDR1 as LNHDA and CDR2 as SQIVND (reference sequence). CDR3 in DNA: TGTGCCAGTACCCGGACAGGGGGCTCGTTAAGCAATCAGCCCCAGCATTTT. This codes for CASTRTGGSLSNQPQHF.

This sequence joins TRBV27 and TRBJ1-1; 8 bases map to TRBD1. In germline, CDR1 is MNHEY, CDR2 SMNVEV (reference sequence). With V trimmed by 4 bases and J by 5 bases, 9 bases remained unmatched. The CDR3 is made up of 15 amino acids. CDR3 protein: CASSSPGGAATEAFF. As DNA, the CDR3 is TGTGCCAGCAGTTCGCCAGGGGGCGCAGCAACTGAAGCTTTCTTT.

This clone was seen more than once but under ten times. This chain uses TRBV28 with TRBJ2-1, with D possibly matching TRBD1 (6 bases). Germline loops: CDR1 MDHEN, CDR2 SYDVKM. The CDR3 length is 18 residues. V lost 3 bases and J 0 bases, leaving 18 bases between the germline ends. DNA for the CDR3: TGTGCCAGCAGTTTCCCCGGACAGACCAGGCTCTCCTACAATGAGCAGTTCTTC. This codes for CASSFPGQTRLSYNEQFF.

In this sample, this clone turned up once. J is TRBJ2-1 and V is TRBV3-1 (or the pseudogene TRBV3-2); D perhaps matches TRBD2 (6 bases). The CDR3 has 18 residues. The germline V gene encodes CDR1 LGHDT and CDR2 YNNKEL (reference sequence). V shed 3 bases and J shed 0 bases, with 18 bases lying between them. The CDR3, as DNA: TGTGCCAGCAGCCACCTGAAGGGCGGGACGAGCTCCTACAATGAGCAGTTCTTC. Encoded protein: CASSHLKGGTSSYNEQFF.

The V and J genes are TRBV24-1 and TRBJ2-2; 7 positions match TRBD1. The V and J ends lost 6 bases and 7 bases, in that order; junction bases with no gene match: 7. Germline V gene data show CDR1 as KGHDR and CDR2 as SFDVKD. This CDR3 comprises 14 residues. CDR3 bases: TGTGCCACCAGTACAAGACAGGGTAACGGGGAGCTGTTTTTT. Amino acids: CATSTRQGNGELFF.